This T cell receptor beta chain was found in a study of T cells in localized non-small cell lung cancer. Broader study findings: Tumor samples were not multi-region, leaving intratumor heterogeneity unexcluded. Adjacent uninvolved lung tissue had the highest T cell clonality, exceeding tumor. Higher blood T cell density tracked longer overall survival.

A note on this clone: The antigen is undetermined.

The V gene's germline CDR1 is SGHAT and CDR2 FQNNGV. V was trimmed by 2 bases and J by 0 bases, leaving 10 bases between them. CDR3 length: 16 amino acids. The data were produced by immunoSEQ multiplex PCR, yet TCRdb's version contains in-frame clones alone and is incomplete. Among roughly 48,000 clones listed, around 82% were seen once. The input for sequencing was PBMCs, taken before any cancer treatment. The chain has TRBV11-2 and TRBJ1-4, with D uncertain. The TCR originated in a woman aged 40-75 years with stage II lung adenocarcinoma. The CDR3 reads CASSLIATSTNEKLFF. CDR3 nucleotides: TGTGCCAGCAGCTTAATTGCTACCTCAACTAATGAAAAACTGTTTTTT.